These 4 T cell receptor beta chains share one sample of origin, sequenced in a study of blood T cell repertoires in COVID-19. Sequencing used immunoSEQ multiplex PCR; TCRdb keeps in-frame clones, though not all of them. The table shows some 80,000 clones, with about nine tenths occurring only once. Sequenced input: peripheral blood. Every receptor here comes from a woman older than 75 with acute or convalescent COVID-19.

This sequence joins TRBV2 and TRBJ1-2, with 9 bases fitting TRBD1. Germline CDR1 is SNHLY and CDR2 is FYNNEI. Trimming at V came to 6 bases and at J to 2 bases, leaving 1 base not matched to a gene. The CDR3 has 13 amino acids. CDR3 DNA: TGTGCCAGCAGCGGGACAGGGAACTATGGCTACACCTTC. It encodes CASSGTGNYGYTF.

The chain links TRBV12-3 or TRBV12-4 to TRBJ1-6; D is unclear. CDR3 length: 12 residues. V lost 6 bases, J lost 18 bases, and 18 bases lay in between. CDR3 region: CASSSWPQRPHF. DNA of the CDR3: TGTGCCAGCAGCTCTTGGCCCCAGCGCCCCCACTTT.

V gene TRBV6-1 combines with J gene TRBJ1-1, with D perhaps TRBD1 (6 bases). Germline loops: CDR1 MNHNS, CDR2 SASEGT. The CDR3 spans 16 residues. The V end lost 3 bases, the J end lost 3 bases, and 17 bases lay between the germline ends. The CDR3 sequence: CASSEDDLKGDTEAFF. Written as DNA, the CDR3 is TGTGCCAGCAGTGAGGACGATCTAAAGGGGGACACTGAAGCTTTCTTT.

The chain recombines TRBV9 with TRBJ2-3, with D possibly being TRBD2 (5 bases). Germline CDR1 SGDLS, CDR2 YYNGEE. Trimming stripped 0 bases from V and 0 bases from J, with 14 bases between. This CDR3 has 17 residues. The CDR3 reads CASSVALSGSSTDTQYF. The CDR3 DNA is TGTGCCAGCAGCGTAGCTCTATCGGGATCTAGCACAGATACGCAGTATTTT.